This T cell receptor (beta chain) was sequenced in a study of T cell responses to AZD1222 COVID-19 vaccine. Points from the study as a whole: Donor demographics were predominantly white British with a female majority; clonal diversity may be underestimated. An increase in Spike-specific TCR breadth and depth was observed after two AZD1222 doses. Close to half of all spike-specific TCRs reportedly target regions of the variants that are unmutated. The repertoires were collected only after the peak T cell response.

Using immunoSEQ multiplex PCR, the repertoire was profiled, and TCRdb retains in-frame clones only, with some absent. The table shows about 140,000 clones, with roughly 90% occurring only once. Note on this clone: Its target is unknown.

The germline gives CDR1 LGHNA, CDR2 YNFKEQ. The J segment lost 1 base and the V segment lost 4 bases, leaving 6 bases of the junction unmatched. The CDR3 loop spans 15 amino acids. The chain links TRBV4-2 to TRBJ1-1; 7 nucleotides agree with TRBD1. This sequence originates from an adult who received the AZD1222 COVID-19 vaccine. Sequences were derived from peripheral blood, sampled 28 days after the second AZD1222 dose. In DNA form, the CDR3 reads TGTGCCAGCAGCCGGAACAGGGGACAGAACACTGAAGCTTTCTTT. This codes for CASSRNRGQNTEAFF.